This T cell receptor beta chain was identified in a study of cytomegalovirus exposure and HLA in healthy donors (dated by TCRdb to 2016 to 2017). Describing the broader study: An earlier analysis of approximately 590 of the donors reported 250 to 300 Gb of sequence data and around 120 million unique TCR beta sequences from about 179 million T cells. Roughly 310 gigabases of sequencing data and 80 million or so unique TCR sequences were included in an early release covering about 600 HLA-typed donors. Among the roughly 390 genotyped donors, around 81% belonged to the genetic ancestry cluster associated with self-reported Caucasian donors. The aim of the study was to test whether cataloging public T cell receptors could identify signatures of past pathogen exposure. The T cell repertoires of 666 subjects were profiled by immunosequencing and related to cytomegalovirus serostatus. In addition to the first cohort of roughly 670 subjects, a separate validation cohort of approximately 130 different subjects was used. To predict cytomegalovirus infection status, the study combined high-throughput TCR immunosequencing, statistical association of individual TCRs with disease status, and machine learning. To study patterns of TCR occurrence, a later analysis re-analyzed previously published TCR beta repertoires from under 750 donors and added high-resolution HLA genotyping. In the later analysis, no new phenotypic data were used to find candidate immune exposures; instead, reliance was placed on TCR beta sequences and their occurrence across donors. In an earlier analysis of roughly 580 of the donors, high-throughput TCR beta sequencing was used to judge whether each TCR beta V gene segment behaved as functional or pseudogenic. Alongside the repertoire data, information on donor age, sex, ethnicity and CMV serostatus was compiled. A later genetic analysis used genome-wide SNP genotypes for about three fifths of the 666 donors, treating that subset as a discovery cohort. Every repertoire in the discovery cohort had been generated on one and the same sequencing platform. Class I and class II HLA loci were covered by the typing at four-digit resolution. Typing coverage varied by locus: about 629-640 donors for A, B, C, DRB1 and DQB1; roughly 520 for DQA1; nearly 610 for DPA1; roughly 470 for DPB1. Four or five DR-DQ haplotypes were treated as single units for association and clustering because of strong linkage in the cohort. Among 300 to 500 genotyped donors of the cohort, an average of approximately 200,000 unique TCR beta nucleotide sequences was sequenced per donor, of which approximately 19% were non-productive. The full study reports these points: The authors suggested that the approach could potentially be extended to other disease states and immunological phenotypes. The study listed approximately 160 TCR beta chains as associated with cytomegalovirus. According to a later analysis, most CMV-associated TCR beta chains appeared to be HLA-restricted, and the HLA associations seemed to be driven largely by CMV exposure. Most TCR sequences were observed very rarely across donors, whereas some public TCRs were present in many individuals. Correlated functional status among segregating V segments might reflect linkage disequilibrium, but an unknown experimental factor could not be ruled out. Some IMGT-functional V segments, including TRBV6-2 and TRBV6-3, could not be distinguished by the 87-base-pair reads and were therefore excluded. A later analysis found that HLA-associated TCR beta chains were more clonally expanded and had lower generation probabilities than equally common non-associated chains. An earlier analysis of some 590 of the donors showed that most TCR beta V segments appeared in productive rearrangements either about 90% or about 30% of the time, which broadly matched IMGT annotations. In this cohort, only TCR beta chains were sequenced, and detectable features were limited by the absence of alpha or paired-chain data. In vitro tests confirmed that a few of the cytomegalovirus-associated TCR beta chains recognize cytomegalovirus antigens. A further reported finding was that TCR beta sequences accurately predicted the HLA-A and HLA-B alleles for most subjects in the first cohort. A later analysis found that TCR association rates varied across HLA loci, with DRB1 alleles showing the most associated TCRs and HLA-C alleles the fewest. Strong co-occurrence of HLA alleles, especially DR and DQ, made assigning TCR associations to individual alleles difficult. The classifier was reported to diagnose cytomegalovirus status with high specificity and sensitivity in both the original cohort and the validation cohort. In a later analysis, around 17,000 TCR beta sequences were associated with specific HLA alleles at a false discovery rate of 0.05. CMV serostatus was the only immune exposure information available for the cohort. Sequencing depth was assumed to be roughly uniform across donors in the presence/absence analyses, though that assumption may not hold. V-gene and J-gene trimming of TCR beta chains was associated with a missense DCLRE1C variant in a later genetic analysis, and the association was replicated in an independent cohort. About 15 rarely observed V segments, including chromosome 9 orphons, were excluded from the earlier analysis of several hundred of the donors because counts were too low. A cluster of highly shared sequence variants was judged likely to be a technical artifact of the sequencing pipeline. Because HLA typing was missing for some donors at each locus, association tests included only the typed subset. Compared with the roughly 670-donor mean, donors in an Asian-associated ancestry cluster had fewer N-insertions in productive TCRs, according to a later genetic analysis. Several of the top co-occurrence clusters appeared to be linked to parvovirus B19, influenza, CMV and Epstein-Barr virus, according to a later analysis.

Taken from the germline V gene, the CDR1 and CDR2 loops are MNHNS and SASEGT. V lost 0 bases and J lost 0 bases; the stretch between them is 5 bases long. From the cysteine through the phenylalanine, the CDR3 covers 15 amino acids. Only the CDR3 DNA is retained, 45 bases long and in frame from the first base. Library generation was performed with the immunoSEQ multiplex PCR assay. For the multiplex PCR, a mixture combining 60 forward primers for TCR Vbeta segments and 13 reverse primers for TCR Jbeta segments was used. A multiplex PCR assay on genomic DNA amplified the CDR3 region of rearranged TCR beta genes. On the Illumina HiSeq System, the amplified TCR beta libraries were sequenced as 87-base-pair reads. On the authors' methods: A later analysis counted approximately 74 million unique TCR beta chains across the 650 to 700 repertoires, and some 11 million of these chains were shared by at least two donors. Raw reads were error-corrected and collapsed into unique sequences with a nearest-neighbor algorithm that merged closely related sequences to remove PCR and sequencing errors. V, D and J gene segments were assigned by aligning CDR3 sequences to IMGT reference sequences. For a sequence to be retained, a match of at least six nucleotides was required to both a V gene segment and a J gene segment. Rearrangements were called productive when the CDR3 lacked stop codons and stayed in frame with V and J; all others were non-productive. Following IMGT convention, CDR3 was defined as the stretch from the second conserved V-encoded cysteine to the conserved J-encoded phenylalanine. Sequences without an unambiguous match to a single V gene segment were excluded from the earlier analysis of almost 600 of the donors. An earlier analysis of 587 of the donors classified V segments as functional when productive rearrangements were above 56.7% and as segregating when the standard deviation between donors was above 5%. A statistical classification framework was built for diagnosing cytomegalovirus status from the catalog of TCR beta chain sequences. In a later analysis, V and J genes were assigned by comparing TCR nucleotide sequences against IMGT/GENE-DB human TR gene sequences. A later analysis assigned CDR3 sequences and most-parsimonious VDJ recombination scenarios with the TCRdist pipeline. In a later analysis, every TCR beta chain was defined by the combination of its CDR3 amino acid sequence and its V-gene family, and reads without a unique V-gene family were dropped. A later analysis removed roughly 590 highly shared, low-generation-probability nucleotide sequences to deal with suspected cross-contamination and a sequencing artifact. A later analysis calculated a clonal expansion index for each public chain from normalized within-repertoire ranks of inferred template counts. Generation probabilities in a later analysis came from a VDJ recombination model fitted to out-of-frame rearrangements, and those results were checked against IGoR. In a later analysis, TCR-TCR, TCR-HLA and TCR-CMV co-occurrence was scored with hypergeometric tests, and a repertoire-size bias correction was applied to TCR pairs. In a later analysis, false discovery rates were estimated by permuting HLA or CMV assignments 20 times. In a later analysis, co-occurring TCRs were grouped using DBSCAN, with TCRdist sequence similarity added in when clustering inside HLA-allele-positive subsets. For co-occurrence clustering, repertoires with fewer than 30,000 or more than 120,000 public chains were excluded, along with 5 or 6 repertoires with anomalous nucleotide sharing. The table comes from immuneACCESS by way of TCRdb, which keeps in-frame sequences with V and J called. Part of the clones is missing from these tables; in studies checked, under half for an unresolved V gene and the rest for unknown reasons. V, J and clone size were drawn from that table, and D and trimming were deduced from the DNA. This sample is represented by just over 200,000 clones; 82% of them were singletons. The ten largest clones capture about 2.6% of the sample.

Worth noting for this clone: There is no known antigen for this receptor. Per-base quality was not reported, and no clone a single base away is much larger than it.

The cohort consisted of approximately 690 healthy bone marrow donors. At the time of sampling, all cohort members were nominally healthy, though unrecorded immune exposures were likely present. The donor was CMV seronegative and was included in the group of 352 seronegative cohort members. A peripheral blood sample was collected from each donor, and TCR beta sequencing was performed on peripheral blood mononuclear cells. Genomic DNA extraction from the blood cell samples was performed with the Qiagen DNeasy Blood Extraction Kit. The clonotype originates from a woman aged 40 to 50 in good health and CMV-seronegative. Sequences were obtained from PBMCs. The rearrangement joined TRBV6-1 to TRBJ1-4, with the D gene call left open. This receptor carries the CDR3 CASSEARATNEKLFF. At the DNA level, the sequence is TGTGCCAGCAGTGAAGCCCGTGCAACTAATGAAAAACTGTTTTTT.